This TCR beta chain was documented in a study of blood T cell repertoires in COVID-19. Looking at the study overall: PBMCs, B-cell-depleted T cells, or T cells were the source of the cDNA or gDNA that made up the material.

V lost 9 bases and J lost 2; bases outside the gene matches: 7. CDR3 length: 14 amino acids. Germline values: CDR1 LNHDA, CDR2 SQIVND (reference sequence). Clones were sequenced by immunoSEQ multiplex PCR, and TCRdb holds only the in-frame ones, with some missing. The sample has under 150,000 clones; almost 90% are singletons. The specimen sequenced was peripheral blood. The V and J genes are TRBV19 and TRBJ2-3, with TRBD2 matching 8 bases. This sequence was found in a man aged 50 or older with active or convalescent COVID-19. The CDR3 DNA sequence: TGTGCCAGCCGGACTAGCACAGACACAGATACGCAGTATTTT. It yields the protein CASRTSTDTDTQYF.